The rows below give T cell receptor beta chains drawn from one sample of a study of blood T cell repertoires in COVID-19. Clones were sequenced by immunoSEQ multiplex PCR, and TCRdb holds only the in-frame ones, with some missing. This sample yields around 100,000 clones, of which about 90% are seen a single time; approximately 7% belongs to the top ten. What was sequenced was peripheral blood. These receptors were obtained from a human donor with acute or convalescent COVID-19. The donor label of this sample is uncertain. Each CDR3 is given with its conserved first and last residue. The D gene is left open where the match is weak.

J gene	V gene	D gene	CDR3 protein	CDR3 DNA
TRBJ1-4	TRBV5-1	NA	CASSMGPSDEKLFF	TGCGCCAGCAGCATGGGTCCCTCGGATGAAAAACTGTTTTTT
TRBJ2-6	TRBV7-2	NA	CASSLGQSGANVLTF	TGTGCCAGCAGCTTGGGGCAGTCTGGGGCCAACGTCCTGACTTTC
TRBJ1-3	TRBV11-3	TRBD1	CASSQGGRGTGNTIYF	TGTGCCAGCAGCCAAGGGGGCCGGGGGACTGGAAACACCATATATTTT
TRBJ1-1	TRBV18	NA	CASAREEYTEAFF	TGTGCCAGCGCCAGGGAGGAGTACACTGAAGCTTTCTTT
TRBJ1-2	TRBV10-3	NA	CAISDLGSGSNYGYTF	TGTGCCATCAGTGACCTCGGATCCGGGTCCAACTATGGCTACACCTTC
TRBJ1-2	TRBV10-3	NA	CAIRGESGYTF	TGTGCCATCAGAGGGGAAAGCGGCTACACCTTC
TRBJ1-1	TRBV2	NA	CASSEDSREAFF	TGTGCCAGCAGTGAAGACAGCAGAGAAGCTTTCTTT
TRBJ2-5	TRBV29-1	TRBD2	CSGQLAGAHQETQYF	TGCAGCGGACAGCTAGCGGGAGCACACCAAGAGACCCAGTACTTC
TRBJ2-7	TRBV28	TRBD2	CASSSGLAAYEQYF	TGTGCCAGCAGTTCGGGACTAGCGGCCTACGAGCAGTACTTC
TRBJ1-4	TRBV4-1	TRBD1	CASSLGQVANEKLFF	TGCGCCAGCAGCCTCGGACAGGTTGCTAATGAAAAACTGTTTTTT
TRBJ2-2	TRBV7-6	TRBD2	CASSLGSGGNTGELFF	TGTGCCAGCAGCTTAGGTAGCGGGGGAAACACCGGGGAGCTGTTTTTT